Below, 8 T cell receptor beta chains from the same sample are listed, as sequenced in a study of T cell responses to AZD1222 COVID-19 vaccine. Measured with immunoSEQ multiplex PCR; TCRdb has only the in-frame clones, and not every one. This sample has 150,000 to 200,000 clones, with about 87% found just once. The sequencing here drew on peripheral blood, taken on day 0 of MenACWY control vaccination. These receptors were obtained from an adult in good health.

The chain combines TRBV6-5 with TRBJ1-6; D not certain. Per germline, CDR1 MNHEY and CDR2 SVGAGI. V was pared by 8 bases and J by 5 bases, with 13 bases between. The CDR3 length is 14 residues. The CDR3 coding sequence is TGTGCCAGCGAAACCGGGAGTGATAATTCACCCCTCCACTTT. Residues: CASETGSDNSPLHF.

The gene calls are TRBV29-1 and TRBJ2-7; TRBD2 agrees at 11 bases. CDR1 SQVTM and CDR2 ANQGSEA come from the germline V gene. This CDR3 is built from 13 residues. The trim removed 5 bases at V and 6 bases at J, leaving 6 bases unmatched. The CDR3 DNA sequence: TGCAGCGTTCGGGGACTAGCGGTAGTCGAGCAGTACTTC. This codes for CSVRGLAVVEQYF.

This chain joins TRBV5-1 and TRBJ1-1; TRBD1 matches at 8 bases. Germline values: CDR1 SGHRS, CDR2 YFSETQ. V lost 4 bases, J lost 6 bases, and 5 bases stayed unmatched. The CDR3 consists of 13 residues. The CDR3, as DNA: TGCGCCAGCAGCGGGGGACAGGCCCCTGAAGCTTTCTTT. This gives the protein CASSGGQAPEAFF.

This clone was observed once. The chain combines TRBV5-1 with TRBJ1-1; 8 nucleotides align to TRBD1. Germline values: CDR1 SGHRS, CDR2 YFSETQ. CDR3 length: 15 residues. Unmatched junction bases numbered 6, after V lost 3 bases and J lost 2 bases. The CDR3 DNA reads TGCGCCAGCAGCTCGAGGACAGGGACAAACACTGAAGCTTTCTTT. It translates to CASSSRTGTNTEAFF.

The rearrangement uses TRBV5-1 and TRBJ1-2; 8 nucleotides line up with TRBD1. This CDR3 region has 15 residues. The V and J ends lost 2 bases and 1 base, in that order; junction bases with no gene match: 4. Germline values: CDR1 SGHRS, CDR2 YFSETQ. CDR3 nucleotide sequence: TGCGCCAGCAGCTTTTCAGGGGGCGGTAACTATGGCTACACCTTC. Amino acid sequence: CASSFSGGGNYGYTF.

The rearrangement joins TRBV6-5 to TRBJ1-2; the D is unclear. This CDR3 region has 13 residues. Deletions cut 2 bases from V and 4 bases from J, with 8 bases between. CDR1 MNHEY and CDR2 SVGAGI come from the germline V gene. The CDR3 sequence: CASSYGRSYGYTF. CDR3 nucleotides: TGTGCCAGCAGTTACGGCCGCTCCTATGGCTACACCTTC.

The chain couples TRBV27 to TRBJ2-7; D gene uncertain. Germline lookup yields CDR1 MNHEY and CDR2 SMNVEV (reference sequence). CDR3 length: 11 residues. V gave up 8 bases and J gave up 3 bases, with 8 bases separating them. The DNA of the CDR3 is TGTGCCAGCGGTCGGTACTACGAGCAGTACTTC. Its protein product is CASGRYYEQYF.

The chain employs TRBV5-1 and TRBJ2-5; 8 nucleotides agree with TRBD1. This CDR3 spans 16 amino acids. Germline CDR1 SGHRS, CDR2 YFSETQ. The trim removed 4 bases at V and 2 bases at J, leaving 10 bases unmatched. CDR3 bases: TGCGCCAGCAGCCGCCGGGACAGGACCGAACAAGAGACCCAGTACTTC. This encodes CASSRRDRTEQETQYF.